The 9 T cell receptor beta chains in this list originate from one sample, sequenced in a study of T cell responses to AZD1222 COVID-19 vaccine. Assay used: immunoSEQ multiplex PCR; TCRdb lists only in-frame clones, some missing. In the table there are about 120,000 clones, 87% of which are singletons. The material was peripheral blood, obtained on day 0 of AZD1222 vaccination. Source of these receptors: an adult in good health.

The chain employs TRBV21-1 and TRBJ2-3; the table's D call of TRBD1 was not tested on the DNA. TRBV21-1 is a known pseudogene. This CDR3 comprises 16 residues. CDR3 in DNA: TGTGCCAGCACCTTAGACAGGGGGCCAGGCACAGATACGCAGTATTTT. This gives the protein CASTLDRGPGTDTQYF.

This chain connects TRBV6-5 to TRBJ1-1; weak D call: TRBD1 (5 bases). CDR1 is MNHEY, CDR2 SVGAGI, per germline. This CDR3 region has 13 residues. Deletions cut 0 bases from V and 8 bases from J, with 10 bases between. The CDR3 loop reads CASSYSRGLEAFF. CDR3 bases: TGTGCCAGCAGTTACTCGAGGGGCCTCGAAGCTTTCTTT.

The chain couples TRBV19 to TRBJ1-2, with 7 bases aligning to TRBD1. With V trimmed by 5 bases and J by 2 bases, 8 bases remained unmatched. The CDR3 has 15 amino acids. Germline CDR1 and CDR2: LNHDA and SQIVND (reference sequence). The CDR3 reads CASSPGGTPNYGYTF. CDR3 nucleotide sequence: TGTGCCAGTAGTCCAGGGGGGACACCCAACTATGGCTACACCTTC.

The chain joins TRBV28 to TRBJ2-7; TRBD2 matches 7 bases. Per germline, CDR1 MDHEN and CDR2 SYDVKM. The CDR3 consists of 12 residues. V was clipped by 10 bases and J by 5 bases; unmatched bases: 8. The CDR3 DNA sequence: TGTGCCATTAACCGGGGGGAGGACGAGCAGTACTTC. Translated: CAINRGEDEQYF.

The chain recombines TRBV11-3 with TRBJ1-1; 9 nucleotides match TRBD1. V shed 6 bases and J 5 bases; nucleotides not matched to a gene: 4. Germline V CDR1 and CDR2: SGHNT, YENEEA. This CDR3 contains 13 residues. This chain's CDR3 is CASSDRGSTEAFF. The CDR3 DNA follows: TGTGCCAGCAGTGACAGGGGGAGTACTGAAGCTTTCTTT.

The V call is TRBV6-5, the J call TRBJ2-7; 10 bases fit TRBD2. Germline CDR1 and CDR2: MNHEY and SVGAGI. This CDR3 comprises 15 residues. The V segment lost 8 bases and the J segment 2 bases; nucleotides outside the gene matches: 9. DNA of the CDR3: TGTGCCAGCCTCCCCCGGCTAGCGGGAGCCTACGAGCAGTACTTC. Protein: CASLPRLAGAYEQYF.

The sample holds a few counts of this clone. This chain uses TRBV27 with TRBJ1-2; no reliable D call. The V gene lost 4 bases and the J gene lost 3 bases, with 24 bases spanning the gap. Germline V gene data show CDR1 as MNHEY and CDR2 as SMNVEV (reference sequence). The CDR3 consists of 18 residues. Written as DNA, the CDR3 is TGTGCCAGCAGTTCTGCCTGGGTTCGACCGATGGGGTACTATGGCTACACCTTC. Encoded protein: CASSSAWVRPMGYYGYTF.

CDR3 nucleotides: TGTGCCAGTAGCCAACCGGGGGCCTCGCTAGGCTTTCAGTTCTTC. Amino acids: CASSQPGASLGFQFF. The rearrangement joins TRBV19 to TRBJ2-1, with D perhaps matching TRBD1 or TRBD2 (6 bases each). Germline values: CDR1 LNHDA, CDR2 SQIVND (reference sequence). The length of the CDR3 is 15 residues. V lost 6 bases to trimming and J lost 13 bases, with 25 bases between them.

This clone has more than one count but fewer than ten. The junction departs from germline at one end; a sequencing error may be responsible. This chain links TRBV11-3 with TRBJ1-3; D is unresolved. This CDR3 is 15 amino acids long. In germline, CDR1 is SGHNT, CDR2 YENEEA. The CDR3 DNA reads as TGTGCCAGCAGCTTAAGGACCCACTCTGGAAACACCATGTATTTT. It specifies CASSLRTHSGNTMYF.